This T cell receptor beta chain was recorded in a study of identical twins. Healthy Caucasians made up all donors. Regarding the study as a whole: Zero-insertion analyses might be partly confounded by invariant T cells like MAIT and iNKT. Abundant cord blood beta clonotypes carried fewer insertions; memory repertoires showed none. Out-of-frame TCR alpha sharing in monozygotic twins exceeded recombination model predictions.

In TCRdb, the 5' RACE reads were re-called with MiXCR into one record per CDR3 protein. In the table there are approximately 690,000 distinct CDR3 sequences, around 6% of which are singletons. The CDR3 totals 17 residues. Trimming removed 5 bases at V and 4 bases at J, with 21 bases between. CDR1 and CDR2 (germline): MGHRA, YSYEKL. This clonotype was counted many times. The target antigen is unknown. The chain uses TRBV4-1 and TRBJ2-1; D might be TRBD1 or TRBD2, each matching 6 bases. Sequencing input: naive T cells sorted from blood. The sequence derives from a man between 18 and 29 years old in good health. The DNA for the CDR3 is TGCGCCAGCAGCGCGGGGAAGGACAGCCGGACTTACAATGAGCAGTTCTTC. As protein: CASSAGKDSRTYNEQFF.